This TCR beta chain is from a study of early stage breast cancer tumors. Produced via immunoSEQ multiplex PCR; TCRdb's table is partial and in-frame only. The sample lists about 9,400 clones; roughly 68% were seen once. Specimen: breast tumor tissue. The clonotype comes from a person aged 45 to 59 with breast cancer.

The CDR3 region has the DNA TGCGCCAGCAGCTTTTGGACTAGCGGGAGGCTAGATACGCAGTATTTT. It yields the protein CASSFWTSGRLDTQYF. The rearrangement links TRBV4-1 to TRBJ2-3, with TRBD2 matching over 14 bases. Per the germline V gene, CDR1 is MGHRA and CDR2 is YSYEKL. V shed 5 bases and J 5 bases; nucleotides not matched to a gene: 6. The length of the CDR3 is 16 residues.